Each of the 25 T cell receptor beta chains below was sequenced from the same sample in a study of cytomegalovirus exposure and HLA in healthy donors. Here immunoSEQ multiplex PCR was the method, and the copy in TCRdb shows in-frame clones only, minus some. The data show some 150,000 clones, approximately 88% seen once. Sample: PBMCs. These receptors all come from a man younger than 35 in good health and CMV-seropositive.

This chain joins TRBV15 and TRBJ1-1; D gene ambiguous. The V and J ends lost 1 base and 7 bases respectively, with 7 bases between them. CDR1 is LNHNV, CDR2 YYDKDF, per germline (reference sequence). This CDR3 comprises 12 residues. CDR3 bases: TGTGCCACCAGCAGAGTTGGCGGTGAAGCTTTCTTT. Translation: CATSRVGGEAFF.

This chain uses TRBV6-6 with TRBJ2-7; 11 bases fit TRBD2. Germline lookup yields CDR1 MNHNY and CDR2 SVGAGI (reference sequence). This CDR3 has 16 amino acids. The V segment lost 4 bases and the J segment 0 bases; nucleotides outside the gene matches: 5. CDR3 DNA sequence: TGTGCCAGCAGTTCCCAGACTAGCGGGAACTCCTACGAGCAGTACTTC. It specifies CASSSQTSGNSYEQYF.

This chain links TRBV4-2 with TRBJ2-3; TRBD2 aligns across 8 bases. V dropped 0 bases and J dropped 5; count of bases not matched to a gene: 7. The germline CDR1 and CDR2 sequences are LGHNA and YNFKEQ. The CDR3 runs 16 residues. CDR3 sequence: CASSQDNGGEEDTQYF. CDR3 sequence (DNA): TGTGCCAGCAGCCAAGATAACGGGGGGGAGGAAGATACGCAGTATTTT.

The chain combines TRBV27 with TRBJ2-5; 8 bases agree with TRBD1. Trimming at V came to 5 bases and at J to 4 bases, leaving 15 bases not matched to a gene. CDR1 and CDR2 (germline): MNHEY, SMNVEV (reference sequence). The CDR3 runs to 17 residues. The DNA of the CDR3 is TGTGCCAGCAGTCCCGATTTCGACAGGGGTCATGGAGAGACCCAGTACTTC. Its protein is CASSPDFDRGHGETQYF.

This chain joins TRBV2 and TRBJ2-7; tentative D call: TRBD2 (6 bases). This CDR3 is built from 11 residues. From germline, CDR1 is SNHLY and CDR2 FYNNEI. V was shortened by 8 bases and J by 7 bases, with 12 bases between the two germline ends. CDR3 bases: TGTGCCAGCCGCGGTCGGGGGGAGCAGTACTTC. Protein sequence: CASRGRGEQYF.

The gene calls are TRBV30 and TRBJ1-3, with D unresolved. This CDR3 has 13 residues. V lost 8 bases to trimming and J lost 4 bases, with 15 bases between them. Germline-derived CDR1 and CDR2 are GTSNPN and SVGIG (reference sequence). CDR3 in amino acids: CAHAGGLGNTIYF. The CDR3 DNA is TGTGCCCACGCTGGAGGGCTCGGAAACACCATATATTTT. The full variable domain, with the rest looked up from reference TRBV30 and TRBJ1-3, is SQTIHQWPATLVQPVGSPLSLECTVEGTSNPNLYWYRQAAGRGLQLLFYSVGIGQISSEVPQNLSASRPQDRQFILSSKKLLLSDSGFYLCAHAGGLGNTIYFGEGSWLTVV.

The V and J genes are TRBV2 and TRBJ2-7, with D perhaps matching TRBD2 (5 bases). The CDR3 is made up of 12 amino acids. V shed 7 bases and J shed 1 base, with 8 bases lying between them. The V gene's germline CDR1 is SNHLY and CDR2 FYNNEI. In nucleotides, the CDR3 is TGTGCCAGCAATCCGGGGTCCTACGAGCAGTACTTC. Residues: CASNPGSYEQYF.

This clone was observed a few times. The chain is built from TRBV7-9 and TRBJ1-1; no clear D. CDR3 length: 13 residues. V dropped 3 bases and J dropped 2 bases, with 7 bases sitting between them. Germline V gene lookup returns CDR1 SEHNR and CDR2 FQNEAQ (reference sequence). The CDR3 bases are TGTGCCAGCAGCTTCGATAGCAACACTGAAGCTTTCTTT. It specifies CASSFDSNTEAFF.

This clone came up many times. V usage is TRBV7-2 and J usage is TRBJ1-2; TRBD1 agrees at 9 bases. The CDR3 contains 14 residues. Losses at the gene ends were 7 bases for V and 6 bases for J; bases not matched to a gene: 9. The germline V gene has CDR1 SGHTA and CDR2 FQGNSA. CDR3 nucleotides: TGTGCCAGCACCTCCGGGACAGGGCATAATGGCTACACCTTC. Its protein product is CASTSGTGHNGYTF.

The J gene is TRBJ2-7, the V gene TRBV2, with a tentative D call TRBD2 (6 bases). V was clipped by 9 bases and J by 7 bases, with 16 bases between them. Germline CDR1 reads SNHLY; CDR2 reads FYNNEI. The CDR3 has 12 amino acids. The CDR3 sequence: CARAAAGTEQYF. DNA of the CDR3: TGTGCCAGAGCAGCGGCGGGGACGGAGCAGTACTTC.

In nucleotides, the CDR3 is TGTGCCAGGACGAATGGGGCCTCACCCGGGAGCTCCTACAATGAGCAGTTCTTC. Translation: CARTNGASPGSSYNEQFF. V usage is TRBV2 and J usage is TRBJ2-1, with a tentative D call TRBD2 (6 bases). V lost 9 bases and J 0 bases, leaving 24 bases between the germline ends. The CDR3 is made up of 18 amino acids. CDR1 is SNHLY, CDR2 FYNNEI, per germline.

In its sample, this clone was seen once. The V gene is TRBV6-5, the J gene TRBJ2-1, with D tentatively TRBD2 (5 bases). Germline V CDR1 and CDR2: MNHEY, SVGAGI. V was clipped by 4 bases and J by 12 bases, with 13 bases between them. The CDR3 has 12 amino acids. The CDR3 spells CASSSKTSGQFF. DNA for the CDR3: TGTGCCAGCAGTTCTAAAACCAGCGGGCAGTTCTTC.

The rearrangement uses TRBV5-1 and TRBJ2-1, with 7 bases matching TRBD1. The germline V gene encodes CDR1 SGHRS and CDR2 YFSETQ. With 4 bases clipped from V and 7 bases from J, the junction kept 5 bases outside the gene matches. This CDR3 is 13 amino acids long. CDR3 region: CASSPNRGNEQFF. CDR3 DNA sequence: TGCGCCAGCAGCCCTAACAGGGGTAATGAGCAGTTCTTC.

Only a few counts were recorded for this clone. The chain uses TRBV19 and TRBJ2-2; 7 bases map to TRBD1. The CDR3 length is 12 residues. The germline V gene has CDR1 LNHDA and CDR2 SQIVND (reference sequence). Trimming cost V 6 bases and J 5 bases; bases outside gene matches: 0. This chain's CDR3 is CASRGQTGELFF. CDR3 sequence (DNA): TGTGCCAGTAGGGGACAGACCGGGGAGCTGTTTTTT.

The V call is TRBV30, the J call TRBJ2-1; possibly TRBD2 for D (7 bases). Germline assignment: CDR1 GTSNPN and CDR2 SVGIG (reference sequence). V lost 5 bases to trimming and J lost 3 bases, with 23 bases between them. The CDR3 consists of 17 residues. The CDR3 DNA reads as TGTGCCTGGGGGGGCCCTCAAGAGCGGGAAATCTACAATGAGCAGTTCTTC. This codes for CAWGGPQEREIYNEQFF.

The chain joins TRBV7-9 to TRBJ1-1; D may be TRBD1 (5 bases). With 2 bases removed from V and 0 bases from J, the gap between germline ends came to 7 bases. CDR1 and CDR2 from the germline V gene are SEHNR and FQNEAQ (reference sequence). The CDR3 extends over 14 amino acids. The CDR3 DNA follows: TGTGCCAGCAGCTTAAGGGGATTGAACACTGAAGCTTTCTTT. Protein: CASSLRGLNTEAFF.

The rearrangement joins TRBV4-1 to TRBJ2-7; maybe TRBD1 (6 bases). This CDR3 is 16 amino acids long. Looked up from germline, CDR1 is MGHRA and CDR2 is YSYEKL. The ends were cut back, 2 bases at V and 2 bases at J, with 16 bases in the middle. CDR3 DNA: TGCGCCAGCAGCCAACCTAGGGACAAGAACACCTACGAGCAGTACTTC. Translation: CASSQPRDKNTYEQYF.

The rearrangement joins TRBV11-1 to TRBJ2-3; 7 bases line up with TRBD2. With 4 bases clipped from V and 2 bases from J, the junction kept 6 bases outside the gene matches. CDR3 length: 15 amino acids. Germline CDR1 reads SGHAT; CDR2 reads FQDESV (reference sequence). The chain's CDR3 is CASSSGTIDTDTQYF. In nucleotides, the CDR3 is TGTGCCAGCAGCTCCGGGACTATAGACACAGATACGCAGTATTTT.

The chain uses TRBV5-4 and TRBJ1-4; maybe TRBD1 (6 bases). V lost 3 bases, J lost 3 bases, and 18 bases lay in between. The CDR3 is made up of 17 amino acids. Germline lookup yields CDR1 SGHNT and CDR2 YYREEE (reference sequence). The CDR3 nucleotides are TGTGCCAGCAGCTCCCGGCACAGGGCGTTAGCTAATGAAAAACTGTTTTTT. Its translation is CASSSRHRALANEKLFF.

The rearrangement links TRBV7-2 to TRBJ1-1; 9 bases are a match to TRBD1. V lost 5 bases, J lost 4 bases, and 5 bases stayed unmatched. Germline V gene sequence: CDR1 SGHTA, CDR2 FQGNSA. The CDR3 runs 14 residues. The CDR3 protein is CASSPSTGGTEAFF. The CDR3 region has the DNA TGTGCCAGCAGCCCCTCGACAGGGGGCACTGAAGCTTTCTTT.

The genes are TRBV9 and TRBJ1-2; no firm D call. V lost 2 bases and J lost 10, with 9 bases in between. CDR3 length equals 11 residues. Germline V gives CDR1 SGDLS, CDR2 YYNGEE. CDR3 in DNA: TGTGCCAGCAGCGTTAATAGTAACTACACCTTC. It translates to CASSVNSNYTF. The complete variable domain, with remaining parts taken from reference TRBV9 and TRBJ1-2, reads DSGVTQTPKHLITATGQRVTLRCSPRSGDLSVYWYQQSLDQGLQFLIQYYNGEERAKGNILERFSAQQFPDLHSELNLSSLELGDSALYFCASSVNSNYTFGSGTRLTVV.

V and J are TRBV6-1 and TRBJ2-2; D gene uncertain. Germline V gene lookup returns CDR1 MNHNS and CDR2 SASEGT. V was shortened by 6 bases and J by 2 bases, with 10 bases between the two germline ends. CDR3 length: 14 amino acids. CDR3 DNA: TGTGCCAGCAGCCCCCGGGTTAACACCGGGGAGCTGTTTTTT. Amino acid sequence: CASSPRVNTGELFF.

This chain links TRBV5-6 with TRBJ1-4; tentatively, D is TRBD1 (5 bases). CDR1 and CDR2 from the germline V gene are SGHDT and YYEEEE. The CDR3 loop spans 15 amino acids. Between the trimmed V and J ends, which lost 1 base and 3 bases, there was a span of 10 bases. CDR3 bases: TGTGCCAGCAGCTTGTCTTACAGGCCTAATGAAAAACTGTTTTTT. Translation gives CASSLSYRPNEKLFF.

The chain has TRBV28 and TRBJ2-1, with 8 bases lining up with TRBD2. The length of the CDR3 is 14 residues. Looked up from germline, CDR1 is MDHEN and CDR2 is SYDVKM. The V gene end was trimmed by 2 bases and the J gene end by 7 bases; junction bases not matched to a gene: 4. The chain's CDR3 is CASSLRGGRNEQFF. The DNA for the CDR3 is TGTGCCAGCAGTTTACGGGGGGGCCGTAATGAGCAGTTCTTC.

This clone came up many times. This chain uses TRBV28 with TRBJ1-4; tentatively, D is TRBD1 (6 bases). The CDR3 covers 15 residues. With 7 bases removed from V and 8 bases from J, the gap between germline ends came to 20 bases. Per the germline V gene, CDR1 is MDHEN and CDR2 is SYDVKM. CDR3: CASISWTARGEKLFF. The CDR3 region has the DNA TGTGCCAGCATTTCTTGGACAGCCCGAGGGGAAAAACTGTTTTTT.